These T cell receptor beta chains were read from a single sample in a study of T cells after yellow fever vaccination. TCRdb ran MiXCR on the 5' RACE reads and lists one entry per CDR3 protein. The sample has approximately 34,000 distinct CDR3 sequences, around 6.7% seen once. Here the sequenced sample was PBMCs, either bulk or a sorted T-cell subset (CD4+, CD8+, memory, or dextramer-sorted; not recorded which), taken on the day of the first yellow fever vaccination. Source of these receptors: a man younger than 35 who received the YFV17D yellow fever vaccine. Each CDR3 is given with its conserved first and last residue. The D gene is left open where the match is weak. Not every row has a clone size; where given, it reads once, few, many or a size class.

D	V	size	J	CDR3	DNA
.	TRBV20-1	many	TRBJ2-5	CSARGVNVQVF	TGCAGTGCTAGAGGCGTAAACGTTCAAGTCTTC
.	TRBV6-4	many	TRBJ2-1	CASSAYTSTLKLQFF	TGTGCCAGCAGTGCATATACTTCTACCCTTAAATTGCAGTTCTTC
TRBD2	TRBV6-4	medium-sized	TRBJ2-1	CASSETSGGAHEQFF	TGTGCCAGCAGTGAAACTAGCGGGGGGGCACATGAGCAGTTCTTC
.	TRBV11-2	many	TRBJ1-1	CASSSSLNTEAFF	TGTGCCAGCAGTTCCAGCCTGAACACTGAAGCTTTCTTT
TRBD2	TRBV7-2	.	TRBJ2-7	CASRYTSGSSYEQYF	TGTGCCAGCAGGTATACTAGCGGGAGCTCCTACGAGCAGTACTTC
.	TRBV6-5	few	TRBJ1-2	CASSYDGDGGYTF	TGTGCCAGCAGTTATGACGGAGATGGTGGCTACACCTTC
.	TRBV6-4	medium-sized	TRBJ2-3	CASSDGGATDTQYF	TGTGCCAGCAGTGACGGGGGGGCGACAGATACGCAGTATTTT
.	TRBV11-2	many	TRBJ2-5	CASSLDGSPIETQYF	TGTGCCAGCAGCTTAGATGGGTCACCAATTGAGACCCAGTACTTC
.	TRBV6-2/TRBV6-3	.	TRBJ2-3	CASSDLQGDTQYF	TGTGCCAGCAGTGACCTTCAGGGGGATACGCAGTATTTT
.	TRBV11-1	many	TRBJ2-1	CASSLVTGPLFSYNEQFF	TGTGCCAGCAGCTTAGTAACAGGACCCCTTTTCTCCTACAATGAGCAGTTCTTC
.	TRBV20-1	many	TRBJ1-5	CSAPEAYDSNQPQHF	TGCAGTGCCCCGGAAGCTTATGATAGCAATCAGCCCCAGCATTTT
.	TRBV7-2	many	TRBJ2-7	CASSSYMYEQYF	TGTGCCAGCAGCTCTTACATGTACGAGCAGTACTTC
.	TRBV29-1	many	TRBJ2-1	CSAEFRDNEQFF	TGCAGTGCCGAGTTCCGGGACAATGAGCAGTTCTTC
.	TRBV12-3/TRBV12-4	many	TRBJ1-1	CASSPAGAGTEAFF	TGTGCCAGCAGTCCAGCGGGGGCTGGCACTGAAGCTTTCTTT
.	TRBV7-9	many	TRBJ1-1	CASSLAVTEAFF	TGTGCCAGCAGCTTGGCCGTCACTGAAGCTTTCTTT
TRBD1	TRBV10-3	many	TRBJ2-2	CAISRDRGVRSGELFF	TGTGCCATCAGCCGGGACAGGGGAGTCCGAAGCGGGGAGCTGTTTTTT
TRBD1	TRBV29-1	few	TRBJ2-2	CSVRDRLNTGELFF	TGCAGCGTTCGGGACAGGCTTAACACCGGGGAGCTGTTTTTT
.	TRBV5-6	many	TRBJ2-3	CASTLRPSTDTQYF	TGTGCCAGCACCCTCCGCCCTAGCACAGATACGCAGTATTTT
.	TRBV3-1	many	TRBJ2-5	CASSRVVAETQYF	TGTGCCAGCAGCCGCGTAGTCGCGGAGACCCAGTACTTC
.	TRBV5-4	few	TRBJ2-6	CASSAGSGANVLTF	TGTGCCAGCAGTGCAGGGTCTGGGGCCAACGTCCTGACTTTC
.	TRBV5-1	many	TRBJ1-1	CASSLVPDTGTEAFF	TGCGCCAGCAGCTTGGTTCCGGACACAGGCACTGAAGCTTTCTTT
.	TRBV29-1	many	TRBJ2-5	CSVVRYQETQYF	TGCAGCGTGGTCAGGTACCAAGAGACCCAGTACTTC